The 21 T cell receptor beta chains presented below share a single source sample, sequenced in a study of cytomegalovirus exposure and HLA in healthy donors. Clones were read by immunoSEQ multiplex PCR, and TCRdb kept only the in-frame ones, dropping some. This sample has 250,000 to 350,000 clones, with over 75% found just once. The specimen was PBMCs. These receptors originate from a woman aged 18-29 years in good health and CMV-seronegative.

CDR3 protein: CASSHTHEREVTEQFF. The CDR3 region has the DNA TGCGCCAGCAGCCATACCCACGAGCGGGAGGTCACTGAGCAGTTCTTC. The rearrangement uses TRBV4-3 and TRBJ2-1, with 9 bases identical to TRBD2. V was clipped by 3 bases and J by 9 bases; unmatched bases: 12. CDR1 and CDR2 from the germline V gene are LGHNA and YSLEER. The CDR3 is 16 residues long.

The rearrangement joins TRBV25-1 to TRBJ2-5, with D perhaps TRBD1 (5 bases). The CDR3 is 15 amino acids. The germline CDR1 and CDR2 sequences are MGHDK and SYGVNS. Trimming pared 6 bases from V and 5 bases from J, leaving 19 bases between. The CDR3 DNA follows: TGTGCCAGCAGCCCTCCCCCCCCAGGGTGGGAGACCCAGTACTTC. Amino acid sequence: CASSPPPPGWETQYF. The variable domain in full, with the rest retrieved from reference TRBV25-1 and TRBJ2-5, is EADIYQTPRYLVIGTGKKITLECSQTMGHDKMYWYQQDPGMELHLIHYSYGVNSTEKGDLSSESTVSRIRTEHFPLTLESARPSHTSQYLCASSPPPPGWETQYFGPGTRLLVL.

The CDR3 protein is CASSLFKRSRGGSREQYF. The CDR3 DNA reads as TGTGCCAGCAGTTTATTTAAGAGGTCTCGGGGCGGGAGTCGGGAGCAGTACTTC. The V gene is TRBV28, the J gene TRBJ2-7, with TRBD2 matching 7 bases. The CDR3 sequence is 18 residues long. The germline CDR1 and CDR2 sequences are MDHEN and SYDVKM. V dropped 1 base and J dropped 7; count of bases not matched to a gene: 19. Full variable domain (outside the CDR3, taken from reference TRBV28 and TRBJ2-7): DVKVTQSSRYLVKRTGEKVFLECVQDMDHENMFWYRQDPGLGLRLIYFSYDVKMKEKGDIPEGYSVSREKKERFSLILESASTNQTSMYLCASSLFKRSRGGSREQYFGPGTRLTVT.

As DNA, the CDR3 is TGCGCCAGCAGCTTGGCTCCCGCAACTAATGAAAAACTGTTTTTT. Translation: CASSLAPATNEKLFF. The rearrangement uses TRBV5-1 and TRBJ1-4; D is undetermined. V was cut by 0 bases and J by 0 bases, with 6 bases left in between. CDR3 size: 15 residues. From germline, CDR1 is SGHRS and CDR2 YFSETQ.

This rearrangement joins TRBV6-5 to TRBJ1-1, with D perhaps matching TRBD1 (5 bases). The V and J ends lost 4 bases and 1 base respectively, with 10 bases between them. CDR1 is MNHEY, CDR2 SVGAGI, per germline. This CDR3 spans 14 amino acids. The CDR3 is CASSSTGANTEAFF. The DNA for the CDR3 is TGTGCCAGCAGTTCCACAGGAGCGAACACTGAAGCTTTCTTT.

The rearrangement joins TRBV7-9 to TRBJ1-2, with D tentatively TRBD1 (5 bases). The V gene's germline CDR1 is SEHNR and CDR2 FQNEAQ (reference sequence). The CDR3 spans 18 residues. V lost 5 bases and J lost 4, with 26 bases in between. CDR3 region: CASSLANQTVRNLYGYTF. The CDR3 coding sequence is TGTGCCAGCAGCCTCGCCAATCAGACAGTTCGGAACCTCTATGGCTACACCTTC.

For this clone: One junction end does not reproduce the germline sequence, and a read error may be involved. The CDR3 region is CASSWVGTSGRVTDTQYF. CDR3 nucleotides: TGTGCTAGCAGCTGGGTGGGGACTAGCGGGAGGGTCACAGATACGCAGTATTTT. The chain combines TRBV7-7 with TRBJ2-3, with TRBD2 matching over 16 bases. The CDR3 loop spans 18 amino acids. Germline assignment: CDR1 SSHAT and CDR2 FNYEAQ (reference sequence).

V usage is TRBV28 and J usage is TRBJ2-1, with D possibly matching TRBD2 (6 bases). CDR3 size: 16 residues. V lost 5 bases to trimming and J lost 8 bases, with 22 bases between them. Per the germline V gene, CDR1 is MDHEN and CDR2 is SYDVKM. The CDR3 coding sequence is TGTGCCAGCAGTGGTGAGGGTAGCCCGCTAGCGTATGAGCAGTTCTTC. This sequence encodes CASSGEGSPLAYEQFF.

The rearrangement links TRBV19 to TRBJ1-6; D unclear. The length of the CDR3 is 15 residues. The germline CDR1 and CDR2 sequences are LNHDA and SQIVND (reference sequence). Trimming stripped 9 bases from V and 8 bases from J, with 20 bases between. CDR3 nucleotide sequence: TGTGCCAGCCACGCGGGGAGGCTGCTTGATTCACCCCTCCACTTT. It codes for CASHAGRLLDSPLHF.

The CDR3 DNA reads as TGTGCCAGCAGCGAAGGGGCGACGGATACGCAGTATTTT. It translates to CASSEGATDTQYF. V and J are TRBV28 and TRBJ2-3; D is perhaps TRBD1 (5 bases). Germline-derived CDR1 and CDR2 are MDHEN and SYDVKM. The V end was cut by 6 bases, the J end by 6 bases, with 13 bases between. The CDR3 is made up of 13 amino acids. The entire variable domain, with the rest obtained from reference TRBV28 and TRBJ2-3, is as follows: DVKVTQSSRYLVKRTGEKVFLECVQDMDHENMFWYRQDPGLGLRLIYFSYDVKMKEKGDIPEGYSVSREKKERFSLILESASTNQTSMYLCASSEGATDTQYFGPGTRLTVL.

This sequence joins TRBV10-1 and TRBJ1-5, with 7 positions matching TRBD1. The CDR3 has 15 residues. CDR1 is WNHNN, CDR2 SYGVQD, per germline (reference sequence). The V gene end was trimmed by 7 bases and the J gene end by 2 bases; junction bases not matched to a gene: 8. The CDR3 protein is CASTGTGDGNQPQHF. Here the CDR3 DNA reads TGCGCCAGCACCGGAACAGGGGATGGCAATCAGCCCCAGCATTTT.

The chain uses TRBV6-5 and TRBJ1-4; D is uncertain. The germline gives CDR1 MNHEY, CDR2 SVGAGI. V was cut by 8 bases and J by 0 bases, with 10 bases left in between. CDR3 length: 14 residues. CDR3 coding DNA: TGTGCCAGCGGGTGGGCAGCAACTAATGAAAAACTGTTTTTT. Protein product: CASGWAATNEKLFF.

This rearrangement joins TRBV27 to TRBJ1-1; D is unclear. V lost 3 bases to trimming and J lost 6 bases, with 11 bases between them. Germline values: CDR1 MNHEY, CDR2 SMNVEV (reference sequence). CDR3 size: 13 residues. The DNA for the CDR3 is TGTGCCAGCAGTTTGGGCAGTTGGGCTGAAGCTTTCTTT. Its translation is CASSLGSWAEAFF.

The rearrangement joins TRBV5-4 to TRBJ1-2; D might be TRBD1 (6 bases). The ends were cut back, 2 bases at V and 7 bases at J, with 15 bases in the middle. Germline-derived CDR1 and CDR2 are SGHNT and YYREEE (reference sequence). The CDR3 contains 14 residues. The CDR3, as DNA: TGTGCCAGCAGCTTTGCCAATGAAGGGGGTGGCTACACCTTC. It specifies CASSFANEGGGYTF.

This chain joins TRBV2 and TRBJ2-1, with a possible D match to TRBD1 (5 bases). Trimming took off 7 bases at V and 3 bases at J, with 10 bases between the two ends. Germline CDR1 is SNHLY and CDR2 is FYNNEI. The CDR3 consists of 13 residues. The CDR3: CASKGVGYNEQFF. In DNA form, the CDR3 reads TGTGCCAGCAAAGGGGTTGGCTACAATGAGCAGTTCTTC.

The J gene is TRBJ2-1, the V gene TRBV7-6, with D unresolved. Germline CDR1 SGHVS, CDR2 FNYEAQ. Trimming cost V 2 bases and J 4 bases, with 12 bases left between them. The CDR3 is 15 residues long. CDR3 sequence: CASSLQAEYYNEQFF. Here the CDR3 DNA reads TGTGCCAGCAGCTTACAGGCAGAGTATTACAATGAGCAGTTCTTC.

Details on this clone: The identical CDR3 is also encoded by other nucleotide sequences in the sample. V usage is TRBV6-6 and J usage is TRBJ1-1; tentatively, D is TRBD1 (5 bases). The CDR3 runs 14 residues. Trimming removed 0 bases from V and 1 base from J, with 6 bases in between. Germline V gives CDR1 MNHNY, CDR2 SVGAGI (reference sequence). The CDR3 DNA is TGTGCCAGCAGTTACTCGGGGGGGAACACTGAAGCTTTCTTT. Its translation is CASSYSGGNTEAFF.

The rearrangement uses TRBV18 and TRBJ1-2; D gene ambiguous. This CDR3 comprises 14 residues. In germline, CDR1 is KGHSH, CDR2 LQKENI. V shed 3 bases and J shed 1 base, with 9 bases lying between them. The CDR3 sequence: CASSPGVGNYGYTF. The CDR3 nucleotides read TGTGCCAGCTCACCGGGAGTGGGTAACTATGGCTACACCTTC. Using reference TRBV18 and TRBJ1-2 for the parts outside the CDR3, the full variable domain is NAGVMQNPRHLVRRRGQEARLRCSPMKGHSHVYWYRQLPEEGLKFMVYLQKENIIDESGMPKERFSAEFPKEGPSILRIQQVVRGDSAAYFCASSPGVGNYGYTFGSGTRLTVV.

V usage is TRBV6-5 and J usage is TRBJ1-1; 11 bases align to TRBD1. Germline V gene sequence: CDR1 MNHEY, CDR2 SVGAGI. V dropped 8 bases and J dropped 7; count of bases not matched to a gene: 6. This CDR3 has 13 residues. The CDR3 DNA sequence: TGTGCCAGCGGGACAGGGGGTCACTTTGAAGCTTTCTTT. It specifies CASGTGGHFEAFF.

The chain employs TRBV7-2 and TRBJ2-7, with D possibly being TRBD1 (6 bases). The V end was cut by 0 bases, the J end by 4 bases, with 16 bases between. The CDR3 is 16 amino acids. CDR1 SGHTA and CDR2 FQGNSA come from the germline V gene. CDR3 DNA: TGTGCCAGCAGCTTAGCACGGCAGGGGAAGAGGTACGAGCAGTACTTC. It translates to CASSLARQGKRYEQYF.

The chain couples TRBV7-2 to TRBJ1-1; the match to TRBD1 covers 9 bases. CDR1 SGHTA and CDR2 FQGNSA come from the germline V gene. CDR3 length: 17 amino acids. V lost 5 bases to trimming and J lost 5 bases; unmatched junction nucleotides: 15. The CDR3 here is CASSPMNPGQGSTEAFF. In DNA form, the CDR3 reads TGTGCCAGCAGCCCAATGAACCCGGGACAGGGTTCTACTGAAGCTTTCTTT.